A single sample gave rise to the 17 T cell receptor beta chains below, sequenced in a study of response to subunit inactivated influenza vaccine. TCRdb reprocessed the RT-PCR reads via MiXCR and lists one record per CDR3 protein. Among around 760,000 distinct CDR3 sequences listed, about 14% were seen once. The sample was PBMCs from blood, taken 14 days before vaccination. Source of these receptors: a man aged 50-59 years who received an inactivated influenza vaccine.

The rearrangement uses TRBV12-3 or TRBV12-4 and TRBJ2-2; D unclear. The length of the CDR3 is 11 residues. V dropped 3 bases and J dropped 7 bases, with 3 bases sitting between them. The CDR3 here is CASSFIGELFF. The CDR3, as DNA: TGTGCCAGCAGTTTTATCGGGGAGCTGTTTTTT.

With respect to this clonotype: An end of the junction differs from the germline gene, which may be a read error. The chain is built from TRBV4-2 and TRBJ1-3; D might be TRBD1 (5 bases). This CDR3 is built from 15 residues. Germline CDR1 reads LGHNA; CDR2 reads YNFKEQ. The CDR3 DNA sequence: TGTGCCAGCAGCCAAGAGGCAGGGATCGGAAACACCATAAATTTT. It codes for CASSQEAGIGNTINF.

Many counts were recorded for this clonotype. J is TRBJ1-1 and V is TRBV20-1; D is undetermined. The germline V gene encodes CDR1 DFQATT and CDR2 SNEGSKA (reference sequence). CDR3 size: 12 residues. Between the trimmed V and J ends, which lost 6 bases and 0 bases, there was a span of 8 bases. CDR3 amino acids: CSAHNLNTEAFF. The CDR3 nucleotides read TGCAGTGCGCATAACCTGAACACTGAAGCTTTCTTT.

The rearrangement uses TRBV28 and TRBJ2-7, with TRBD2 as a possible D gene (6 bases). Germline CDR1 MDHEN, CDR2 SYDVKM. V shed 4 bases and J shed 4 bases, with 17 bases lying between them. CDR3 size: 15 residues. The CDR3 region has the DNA TGTGCCAGCAGTTCGGACCGGGACTTCTGGTACGAGCAGTACTTC. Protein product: CASSSDRDFWYEQYF.

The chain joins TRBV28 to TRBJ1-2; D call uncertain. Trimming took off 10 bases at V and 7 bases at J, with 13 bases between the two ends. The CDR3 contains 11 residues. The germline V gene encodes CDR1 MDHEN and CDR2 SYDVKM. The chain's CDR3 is CATSTRSGYTF. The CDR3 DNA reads TGTGCCACCTCCACGCGAAGTGGCTACACCTTC.

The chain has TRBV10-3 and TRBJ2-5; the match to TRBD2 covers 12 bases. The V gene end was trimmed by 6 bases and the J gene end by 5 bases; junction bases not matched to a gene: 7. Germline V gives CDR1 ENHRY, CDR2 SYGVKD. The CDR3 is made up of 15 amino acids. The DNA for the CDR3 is TGTGCCATCAGCGGACTAGCGGGGAGTGGGGAGACCCAGTACTTC. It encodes CAISGLAGSGETQYF.

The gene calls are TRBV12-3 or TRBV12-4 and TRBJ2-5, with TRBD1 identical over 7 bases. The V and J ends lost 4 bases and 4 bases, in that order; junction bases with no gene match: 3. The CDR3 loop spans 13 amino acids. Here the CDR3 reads CASSSGTVETQYF. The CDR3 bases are TGTGCCAGCAGTTCCGGGACAGTAGAGACCCAGTACTTC.

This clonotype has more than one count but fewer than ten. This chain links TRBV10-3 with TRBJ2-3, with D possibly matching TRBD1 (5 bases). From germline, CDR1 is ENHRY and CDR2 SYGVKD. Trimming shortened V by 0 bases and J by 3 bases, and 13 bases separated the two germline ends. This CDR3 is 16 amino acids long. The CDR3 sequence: CAISESSPGPTDTQYF. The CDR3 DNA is TGTGCCATCAGTGAGTCGTCCCCAGGGCCGACAGATACGCAGTATTTT.

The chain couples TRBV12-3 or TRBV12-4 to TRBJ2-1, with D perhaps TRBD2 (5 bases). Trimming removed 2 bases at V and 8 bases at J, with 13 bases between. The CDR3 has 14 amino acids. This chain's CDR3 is CASSLWEKGDEQFF. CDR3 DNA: TGTGCCAGCAGTTTATGGGAAAAGGGAGATGAGCAGTTCTTC.

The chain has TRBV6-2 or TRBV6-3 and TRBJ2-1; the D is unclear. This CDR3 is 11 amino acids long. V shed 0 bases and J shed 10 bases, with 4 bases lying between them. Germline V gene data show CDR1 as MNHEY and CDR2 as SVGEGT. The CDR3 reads CASSYSREQFF. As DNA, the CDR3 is TGTGCCAGCAGTTACTCGAGGGAGCAGTTCTTC.

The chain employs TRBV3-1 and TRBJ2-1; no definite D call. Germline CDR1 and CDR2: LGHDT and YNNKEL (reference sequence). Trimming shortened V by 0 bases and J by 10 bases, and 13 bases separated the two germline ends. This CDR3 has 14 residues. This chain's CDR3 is CASSQDQLPREQFF. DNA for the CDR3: TGTGCCAGCAGCCAAGATCAACTCCCCAGGGAGCAGTTCTTC.

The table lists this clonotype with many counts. CDR3 sequence (DNA): TGCAGTGCTAGAGATCTCGGCTACGAGCAGTACTTC. This translates into CSARDLGYEQYF. This rearrangement joins TRBV20-1 to TRBJ2-7; D is ambiguous. Germline assignment: CDR1 DFQATT and CDR2 SNEGSKA (reference sequence). This CDR3 has 12 amino acids. Trimming took 0 bases from V and 3 from J, leaving 6 bases between them.

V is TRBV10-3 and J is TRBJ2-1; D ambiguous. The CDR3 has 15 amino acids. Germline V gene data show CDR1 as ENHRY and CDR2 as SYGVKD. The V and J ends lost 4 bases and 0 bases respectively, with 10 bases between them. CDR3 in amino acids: CAISGSGDSYNEQFF. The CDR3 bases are TGTGCCATCAGTGGCTCGGGCGACTCCTACAATGAGCAGTTCTTC.

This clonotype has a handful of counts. CDR3 sequence (DNA): TGTGCCAGCAGCTTAGCGTATACGTCCGGGGAGCTGTTTTTT. Encoded protein: CASSLAYTSGELFF. The chain employs TRBV7-2 and TRBJ2-2; unclear D gene. In germline, CDR1 is SGHTA, CDR2 FQGNSA. V dropped 0 bases and J dropped 6 bases, with 8 bases sitting between them. The CDR3 consists of 14 residues.

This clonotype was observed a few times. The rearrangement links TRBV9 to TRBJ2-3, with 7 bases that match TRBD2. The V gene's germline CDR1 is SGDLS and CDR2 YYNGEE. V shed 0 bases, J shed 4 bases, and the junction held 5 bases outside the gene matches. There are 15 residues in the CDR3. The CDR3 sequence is CASSVGAGVSDTQYF. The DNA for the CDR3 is TGTGCCAGCAGCGTAGGGGCGGGAGTATCAGATACGCAGTATTTT.

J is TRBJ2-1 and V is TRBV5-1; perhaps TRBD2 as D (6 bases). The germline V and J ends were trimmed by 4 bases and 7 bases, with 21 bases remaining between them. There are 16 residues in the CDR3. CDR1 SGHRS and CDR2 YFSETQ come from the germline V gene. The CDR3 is CASSPIAVIGSNEQFF. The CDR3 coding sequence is TGCGCCAGCAGCCCTATAGCGGTTATCGGTTCGAATGAGCAGTTCTTC.

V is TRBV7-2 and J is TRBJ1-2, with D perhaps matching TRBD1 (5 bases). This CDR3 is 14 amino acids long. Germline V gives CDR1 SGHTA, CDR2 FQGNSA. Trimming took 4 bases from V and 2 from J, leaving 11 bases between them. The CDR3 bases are TGTGCCAGCAGCTCGGACGGACACAACTATGGCTACACCTTC. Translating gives CASSSDGHNYGYTF.